This T cell receptor (beta chain) was documented in a study of blood T cell repertoires in COVID-19. About the study: Sites across the United States, Italy and Spain contributed samples from acute and convalescent COVID-19. From T cells, B-cell-depleted T cells, or PBMCs came the material, which was cDNA or gDNA.

In Seattle, patients joined the study during active infection and were tracked longitudinally. Per the original data handling: Quantification of nucleated cells was approximated via reference gene primer amplification. Clones were sequenced by immunoSEQ multiplex PCR, and TCRdb holds only the in-frame ones, with some missing. D and trimming come from the DNA, and the V and J calls and clone size come from that table. The sample consists of about 160,000 clones, around 82% of them appearing once. Trimming shortened V by 3 bases and J by 1 base, and 9 bases separated the two germline ends. The germline V gene encodes CDR1 LNHDA and CDR2 SQIVND (reference sequence). The CDR3 contains 14 residues.

The rearrangement links TRBV19 to TRBJ2-5, with D uncertain. The sequence was collected from a woman aged 40 to 50 with COVID-19, enrolled during active disease. Input material: peripheral blood. The CDR3 DNA sequence: TGTGCCAGTAGTATTTTCGCGTTCCAAGAGACCCAGTACTTC. It codes for CASSIFAFQETQYF.